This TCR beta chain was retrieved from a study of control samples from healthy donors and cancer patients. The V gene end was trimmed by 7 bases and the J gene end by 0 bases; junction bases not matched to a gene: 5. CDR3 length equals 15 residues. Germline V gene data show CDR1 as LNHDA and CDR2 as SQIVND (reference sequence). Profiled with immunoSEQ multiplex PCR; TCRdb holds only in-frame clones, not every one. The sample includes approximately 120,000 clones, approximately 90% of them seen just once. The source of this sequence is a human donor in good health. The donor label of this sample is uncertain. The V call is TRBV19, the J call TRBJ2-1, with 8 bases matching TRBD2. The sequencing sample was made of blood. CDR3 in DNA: TGTGCCAGTATCGGGGGGGTAGGCTCCTACAATGAGCAGTTCTTC. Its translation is CASIGGVGSYNEQFF.